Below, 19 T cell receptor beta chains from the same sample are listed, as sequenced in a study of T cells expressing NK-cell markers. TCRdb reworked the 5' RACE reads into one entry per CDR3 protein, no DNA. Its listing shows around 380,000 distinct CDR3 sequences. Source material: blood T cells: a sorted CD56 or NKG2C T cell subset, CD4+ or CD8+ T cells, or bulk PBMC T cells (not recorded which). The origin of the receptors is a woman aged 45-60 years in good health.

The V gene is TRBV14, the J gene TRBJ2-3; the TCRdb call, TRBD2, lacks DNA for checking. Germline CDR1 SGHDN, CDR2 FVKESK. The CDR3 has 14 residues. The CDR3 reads CASSQEESLDTQYF.

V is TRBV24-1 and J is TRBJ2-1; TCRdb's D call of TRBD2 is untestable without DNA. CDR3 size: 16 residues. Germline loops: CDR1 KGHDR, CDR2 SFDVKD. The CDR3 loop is CATSVSGTSLYNEQFF.

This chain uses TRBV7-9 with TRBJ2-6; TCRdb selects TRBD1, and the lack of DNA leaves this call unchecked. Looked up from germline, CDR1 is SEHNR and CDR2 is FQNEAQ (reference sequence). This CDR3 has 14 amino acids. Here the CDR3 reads CASSPPTGYNVLTF.

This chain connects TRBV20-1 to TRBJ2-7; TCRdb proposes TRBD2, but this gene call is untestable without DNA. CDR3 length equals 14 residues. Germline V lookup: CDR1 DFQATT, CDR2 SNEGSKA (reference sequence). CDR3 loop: CSARAEGRTYEQYF.

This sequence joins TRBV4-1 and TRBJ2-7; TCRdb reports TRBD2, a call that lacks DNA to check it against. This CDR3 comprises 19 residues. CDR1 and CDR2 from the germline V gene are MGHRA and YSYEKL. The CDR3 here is CASSQDRASGSPQTYEQYF.

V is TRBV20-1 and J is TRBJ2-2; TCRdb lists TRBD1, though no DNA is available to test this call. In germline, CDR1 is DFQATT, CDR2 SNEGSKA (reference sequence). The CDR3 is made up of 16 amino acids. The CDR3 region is CSATSPSGAGIGELFF.

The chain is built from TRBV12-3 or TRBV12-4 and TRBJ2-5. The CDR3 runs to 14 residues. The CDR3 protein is CASSVAGAGETQYF.

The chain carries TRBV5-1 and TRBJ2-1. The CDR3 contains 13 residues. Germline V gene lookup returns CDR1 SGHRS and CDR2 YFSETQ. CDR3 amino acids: CASSQDASVAQFF.

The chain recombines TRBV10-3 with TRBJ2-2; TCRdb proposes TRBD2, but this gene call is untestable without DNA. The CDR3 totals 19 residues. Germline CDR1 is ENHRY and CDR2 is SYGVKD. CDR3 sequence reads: CAISESSLWRESGTGELFF.

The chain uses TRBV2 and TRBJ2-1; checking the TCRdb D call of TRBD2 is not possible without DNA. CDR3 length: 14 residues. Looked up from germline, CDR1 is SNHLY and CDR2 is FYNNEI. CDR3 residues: CASSEEARSDEQFF.

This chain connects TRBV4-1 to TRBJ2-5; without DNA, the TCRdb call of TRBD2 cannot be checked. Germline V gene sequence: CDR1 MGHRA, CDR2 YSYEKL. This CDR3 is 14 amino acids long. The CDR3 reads CASSGLAGIETQYF.

The CDR3 spells CASSPMGWEQYF. The chain links TRBV5-1 to TRBJ2-7. Germline CDR1 and CDR2: SGHRS and YFSETQ. CDR3 length: 12 amino acids.

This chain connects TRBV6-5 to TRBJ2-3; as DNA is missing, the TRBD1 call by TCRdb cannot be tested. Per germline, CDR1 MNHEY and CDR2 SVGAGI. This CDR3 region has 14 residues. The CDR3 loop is CASSYLTGADTQYF.

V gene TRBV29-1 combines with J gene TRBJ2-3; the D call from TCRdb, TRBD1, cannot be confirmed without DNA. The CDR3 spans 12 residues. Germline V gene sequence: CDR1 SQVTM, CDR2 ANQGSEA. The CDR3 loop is CSVEVGGDTQYF.

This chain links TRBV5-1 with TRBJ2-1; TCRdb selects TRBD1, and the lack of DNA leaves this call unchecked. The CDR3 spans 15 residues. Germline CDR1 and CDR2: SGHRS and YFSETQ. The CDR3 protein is CASRAGTVTFNEQFF.

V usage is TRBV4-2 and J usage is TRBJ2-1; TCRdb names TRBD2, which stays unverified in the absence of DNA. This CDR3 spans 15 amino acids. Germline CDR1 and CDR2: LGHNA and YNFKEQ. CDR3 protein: CASSRDQAGDNEQFF.

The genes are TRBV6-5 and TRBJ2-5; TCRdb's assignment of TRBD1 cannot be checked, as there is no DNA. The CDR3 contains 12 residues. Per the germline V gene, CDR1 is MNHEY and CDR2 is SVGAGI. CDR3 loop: CASSYSGGNQYF.

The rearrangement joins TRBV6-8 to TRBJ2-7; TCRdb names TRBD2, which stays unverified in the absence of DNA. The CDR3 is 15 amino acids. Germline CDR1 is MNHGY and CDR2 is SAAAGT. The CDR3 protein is CASRSGPTRPYEQYF.

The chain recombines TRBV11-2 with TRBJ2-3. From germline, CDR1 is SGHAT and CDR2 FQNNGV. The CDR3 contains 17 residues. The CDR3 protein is CASSLDLSSLRSDTQYF.